This TCR beta chain came from a study of cytomegalovirus exposure and HLA in healthy donors. Study conclusions and caveats: Specificity of three CMV-associated chains for CMV antigens was verified in vitro. According to a later analysis, most TCR beta chains associated with CMV appeared HLA-restricted. An analysis was carried out later, and it reportedly showed fewer N-insertions in an Asian-associated ancestry cluster than the roughly 700-donor mean.

The PCR employed 60 Vbeta primers together with 13 Jbeta primers. Using immunoSEQ multiplex PCR, the repertoire was profiled, and TCRdb retains in-frame clones only, with some absent. The sample has fewer than 250,000 clones, 65% to 85% seen once. This clone occurred a few times. Its specificity is unknown. The CDR3 contains 16 residues. In germline, CDR1 is MNHNY, CDR2 SVGAGI (reference sequence). Trimming pared 6 bases from V and 0 bases from J, leaving 15 bases between. The sample taken for sequencing was PBMCs. This rearrangement joins TRBV6-6 to TRBJ1-3, with a weak D call TRBD1 (6 bases). This receptor was identified in a man aged 25 to 40 in good health and CMV-seronegative. CDR3 sequence (DNA): TGTGCCAGCAGCAGAGGGACACTTAACTCTGGAAACACCATATATTTT. Its protein product is CASSRGTLNSGNTIYF.